The entry below gives a single TCR beta chain sequence along with its context. Its antigen is still unknown. This sample stems from a study of blood T cells in healthy people across ages. Points from the study as a whole: Age showed a roughly linear inverse relationship with TCR beta diversity per million T cells.

Trimming removed 0 bases at V and 1 base at J, with 7 bases between. Germline V gene data show CDR1 as SGHRS and CDR2 as YFSETQ. The CDR3 has 14 amino acids. Donors gave around 10 milliliters of peripheral blood apiece. Every sample had a minimum of 6 million PBMCs isolated. Using a J-beta primer mix together with a sample-barcoded 5' primer, a second PCR was run for roughly 6 to 12 cycles. TCRdb reprocessed the 5' RACE reads via MiXCR and lists one record per CDR3 protein. The sample records approximately 850,000 distinct CDR3 sequences, roughly 60% being singletons. Sequencing was carried out using blood. The rearrangement uses TRBV5-1 and TRBJ1-1; D perhaps matches TRBD1 (5 bases). This receptor was identified in a man aged 30-40 years in good health. The CDR3 sequence is CASSLDGQNTEAFF. CDR3 in DNA: TGCGCCAGCAGCTTGGACGGACAGAACACTGAAGCTTTCTTT.